This T cell receptor (beta chain) was recorded in a study of T cells of healthy individuals. TCRdb reprocessed the 5' RACE reads via MiXCR and lists one record per CDR3 protein. The sample lists 40,000 to 60,000 distinct CDR3 sequences; roughly 14% were seen once. The V gene lost 3 bases and the J gene lost 5 bases, with 14 bases spanning the gap. This CDR3 contains 15 residues. Germline CDR1 and CDR2: SGHNT and YYREEE (reference sequence). This clonotype was recorded many times. The chain combines TRBV5-4 with TRBJ2-2; D gene ambiguous. The receptor was derived from a human donor in good health. CDR3 coding DNA: TGTGCCAGCAGCTCCCGGGTAGCATCGACCGGGGAGCTGTTTTTT. This sequence encodes CASSSRVASTGELFF.